The source of this TCR beta chain is a study of regulatory T cells in long-lasting Graves disease. This clonotype showed up many times. Its antigen is not known. This sample's time point: persistent/refractory GD, antithyroid drugs over 5 years with positive TRAb. The TCR library was prepared using RNA isolated from PBMCs. Patient provenance is recorded as an endocrinology department in Xi'an, China. The peripheral blood volume drawn was 7 to 10 milliliters, and it was collected into EDTA tubes. Broader study findings: Patients with persistent disease shared 2,700 or so public clonotypes, outpacing the approximately 920 shared by new patients.

Construction of the TCR beta libraries employed iRepertoire HTBI primers in conjunction with Arm-PCR of CDR3 regions. TCRdb re-derived calls from the multiplex PCR reads in MiXCR, one entry per CDR3 protein. This table holds a few hundred thousand distinct CDR3 sequences, approximately 23% found once. CDR1 and CDR2 (germline): MNHEY, SVGEGT. The CDR3 is 14 amino acids. Trimming removed 2 bases from V and 1 base from J, with 8 bases in between. The TCR originated in a woman aged 35 to 49 with Graves disease. The chain recombines TRBV6-2 or TRBV6-3 with TRBJ1-1, with D unclear. The source material was peripheral blood mononuclear cells (PBMCs), sampled when the disease was refractory, from a patient treated with antithyroid drugs. The CDR3 reads CASSYRPPNTEAFF. The CDR3 DNA is TGTGCCAGCAGTTACCGGCCACCGAACACTGAAGCTTTCTTT.